Below, 23 T cell receptor beta chains from the same sample are listed, as sequenced in a study of cytomegalovirus exposure and HLA in healthy donors. PCR was performed using 60 Vbeta and 13 Jbeta primers. Assay: immunoSEQ multiplex PCR; the TCRdb copy retains only in-frame clones and omits some. The repertoire has about 130,000 clones, around 80% of them found once; the top ten carry less than 1.1%. The sequenced sample was PBMCs. The source is a woman younger than 45 in good health and CMV-seronegative.

V and J are TRBV9 and TRBJ2-2; D gene uncertain. CDR3 size: 12 residues. In germline, CDR1 is SGDLS, CDR2 YYNGEE. Trimming cost V 0 bases and J 7 bases, with 4 bases left between them. The CDR3 DNA is TGTGCCAGCAGCGTAGACTACGGGGAGCTGTTTTTT. Translation: CASSVDYGELFF.

This clone was counted only a few times. The V call is TRBV5-1, the J call TRBJ1-1; tentative D call: TRBD1 (6 bases). With 1 base removed from V and 1 base from J, the gap between germline ends came to 14 bases. Per germline, CDR1 SGHRS and CDR2 YFSETQ. The length of the CDR3 is 16 residues. The CDR3, as DNA: TGCGCCAGCAGCTTGTATACAGGGTTAGGGAACACTGAAGCTTTCTTT. This sequence encodes CASSLYTGLGNTEAFF.

The chain joins TRBV4-2 to TRBJ1-5; maybe TRBD1 (5 bases). The V gene's germline CDR1 is LGHNA and CDR2 YNFKEQ. CDR3 size: 17 residues. Between the trimmed V and J ends, which lost 0 bases and 2 bases, there was a span of 14 bases. The CDR3 here is CASSQDHQGGGNQPQHF. The CDR3 nucleotides read TGTGCCAGCAGCCAAGATCATCAGGGCGGGGGCAATCAGCCCCAGCATTTT.

This clone is a singleton in its sample. V is TRBV19 and J is TRBJ1-5; 9 bases are shared with TRBD1. The germline CDR1 and CDR2 sequences are LNHDA and SQIVND (reference sequence). The CDR3 is made up of 15 amino acids. J gave up 1 base and V 6 bases, and 4 bases lay outside the gene matches. CDR3 loop: CASSTDRGSNQPQHF. The CDR3 nucleotides read TGTGCCAGTAGCACGGACAGGGGAAGCAATCAGCCCCAGCATTTT.

The chain carries TRBV19 and TRBJ2-2; D is possibly TRBD2 (5 bases). The CDR3 runs 16 residues. Germline-derived CDR1 and CDR2 are LNHDA and SQIVND (reference sequence). V lost 4 bases and J lost 1, with 13 bases in between. CDR3 residues: CASSRGRGLNTGELFF. In nucleotides, the CDR3 is TGTGCCAGTAGTAGAGGGCGAGGGTTGAACACCGGGGAGCTGTTTTTT.

J is TRBJ2-2 and V is TRBV2, with D perhaps TRBD2 (5 bases). Germline CDR1 and CDR2: SNHLY and FYNNEI. CDR3 length: 12 amino acids. V gave up 11 bases and J gave up 6 bases, with 13 bases separating them. CDR3 residues: CAVLGSAGELFF. The CDR3 DNA reads TGTGCCGTCCTAGGGAGTGCCGGGGAGCTGTTTTTT.

The V call is TRBV4-1, the J call TRBJ2-2; 7 bases match TRBD2. The CDR3 length is 15 residues. Germline trimming cut 8 bases from V and 1 base from J; bases unmatched to any gene: 7. Germline V gene data show CDR1 as MGHRA and CDR2 as YSYEKL. The CDR3 sequence is CASRVAGGNTGELFF. CDR3 nucleotides: TGCGCCAGCCGAGTAGCGGGCGGGAACACCGGGGAGCTGTTTTTT.

V usage is TRBV10-3 and J usage is TRBJ2-5; D is possibly TRBD1 (6 bases). Trimming pared 6 bases from V and 11 bases from J, leaving 19 bases between. Germline assignment: CDR1 ENHRY and CDR2 SYGVKD. The CDR3 has 13 amino acids. CDR3 nucleotides: TGTGCCATCAGGCCCCGGGACAAGAACAAGCAGTACTTC. Protein sequence: CAIRPRDKNKQYF.

This sequence joins TRBV21-1 and TRBJ1-5. TRBV21-1 is a pseudogene. The CDR3 consists of 17 residues. The CDR3 DNA reads as TGTGCCAGCAGCCAACTCCCCATAGCCTATAGCAATCAGCCCCAGCATTTT. Its protein is CASSQLPIAYSNQPQHF.

The genes are TRBV19 and TRBJ2-3; TRBD1 matches 8 bases. The germline gives CDR1 LNHDA, CDR2 SQIVND (reference sequence). V shed 6 bases, J shed 4 bases, and the junction held 6 bases outside the gene matches. CDR3 length: 14 residues. CDR3 protein: CASSKGQGPDTQYF. The CDR3 bases are TGTGCCAGTAGCAAAGGACAGGGTCCAGATACGCAGTATTTT.

The chain joins TRBV13 to TRBJ2-7; TRBD2 matches 8 bases. Germline V lookup: CDR1 PRHDT, CDR2 FYEKMQ (reference sequence). V lost 0 bases, J lost 4 bases, and 5 bases stayed unmatched. The CDR3 contains 15 residues. The CDR3 nucleotides are TGTGCCAGCAGCTTAGGGCGGGGGGTTACATACGAGCAGTACTTC. Translation gives CASSLGRGVTYEQYF.

V usage is TRBV6-1 and J usage is TRBJ2-1; a possible D gene is TRBD1 (5 bases). Germline CDR1 is MNHNS and CDR2 is SASEGT. V was shortened by 6 bases and J by 7 bases, with 19 bases between the two germline ends. This CDR3 is built from 15 residues. CDR3 sequence reads: CASRDQGFLVNEQFF. The CDR3 bases are TGTGCCAGCAGGGACCAGGGTTTTTTAGTGAATGAGCAGTTCTTC.

This rearrangement joins TRBV6-1 to TRBJ2-5; 12 nucleotides line up with TRBD2. J gave up 5 bases and V 3 bases, and 10 bases lay outside the gene matches. The CDR3 spans 17 residues. From germline, CDR1 is MNHNS and CDR2 SASEGT. The CDR3 coding sequence is TGTGCCAGCAGTGATTCGGCTAGCGGGGGGGCCGGGGAGACCCAGTACTTC. Amino acids: CASSDSASGGAGETQYF.

V is TRBV4-1 and J is TRBJ1-1; TRBD1 matches at 7 bases. This CDR3 comprises 14 residues. V lost 2 bases and J lost 2; bases outside the gene matches: 2. Germline V gene data show CDR1 as MGHRA and CDR2 as YSYEKL. The CDR3 sequence is CASSQRTGNTEAFF. CDR3 nucleotides: TGCGCCAGCAGCCAACGGACAGGAAACACTGAAGCTTTCTTT.

This chain joins TRBV10-3 and TRBJ1-2; tentative D call: TRBD1 (6 bases). This CDR3 comprises 13 residues. Germline CDR1 ENHRY, CDR2 SYGVKD. The germline V and J ends were trimmed by 5 bases and 7 bases, with 14 bases remaining between them. The CDR3 spells CAISPPQGFGYTF. In DNA form, the CDR3 reads TGTGCCATCAGTCCCCCTCAGGGGTTTGGCTACACCTTC.

In this sample, this clone turned up once. The chain links TRBV18 to TRBJ2-1; TRBD1 agrees at 12 bases. The V gene end was trimmed by 6 bases and the J gene end by 5 bases; junction bases not matched to a gene: 8. Germline V gene sequence: CDR1 KGHSH, CDR2 LQKENI. The CDR3 length is 16 residues. In DNA form, the CDR3 reads TGTGCCAGCTCGAGTTCCGGGACAGGGGGCCACAATGAGCAGTTCTTC. Translated: CASSSSGTGGHNEQFF.

V and J are TRBV5-1 and TRBJ2-3; TRBD2 might be the D (5 bases). The CDR3 covers 19 residues. The germline V and J ends were trimmed by 4 bases and 1 base, with 25 bases remaining between them. Germline V gene data show CDR1 as SGHRS and CDR2 as YFSETQ. The CDR3 DNA follows: TGCGCCAGCAGCCAACACACCGTTACGGATACTAGGCGCACAGATACGCAGTATTTT. It specifies CASSQHTVTDTRRTDTQYF.

The V call is TRBV6-5, the J call TRBJ1-5, with 8 bases that match TRBD1. V shed 6 bases, J shed 4 bases, and the junction held 5 bases outside the gene matches. The CDR3 extends over 14 amino acids. The germline CDR1 and CDR2 sequences are MNHEY and SVGAGI. The CDR3 loop reads CASSLRTGNQPQHF. CDR3 nucleotides: TGTGCCAGCAGCCTTCGGACAGGGAATCAGCCCCAGCATTTT.

V and J are TRBV18 and TRBJ1-1; 8 bases are shared with TRBD1. V lost 2 bases and J lost 5; bases outside the gene matches: 4. The length of the CDR3 is 14 residues. Germline CDR1 reads KGHSH; CDR2 reads LQKENI. The CDR3, as DNA: TGTGCCAGCTCACCAGGCCGGACAGGGACTGAAGCTTTCTTT. Translation gives CASSPGRTGTEAFF.

The J gene is TRBJ2-2, the V gene TRBV5-6, with 11 bases identical to TRBD2. V shed 2 bases, J shed 4 bases, and the junction held 1 base outside the gene matches. Germline CDR1 and CDR2: SGHDT and YYEEEE. The length of the CDR3 is 15 residues. The CDR3 is CASSLGLAGTGELFF. DNA for the CDR3: TGTGCCAGCAGCTTAGGACTAGCGGGCACCGGGGAGCTGTTTTTT.

The J gene is TRBJ2-4, the V gene TRBV6-5, with 8 bases matching TRBD2. The V gene's germline CDR1 is MNHEY and CDR2 SVGAGI. Losses at the gene ends were 4 bases for V and 8 bases for J; bases not matched to a gene: 7. The CDR3 has 14 residues. CDR3 sequence (DNA): TGTGCCAGCAGTTGGTCCAGCGGGAGTGACATTCAGTACTTC. Translation gives CASSWSSGSDIQYF.

In its sample, this clone was seen once. The chain employs TRBV5-1 and TRBJ2-3; TRBD1 aligns across 9 bases. This CDR3 is built from 14 residues. CDR1 is SGHRS and CDR2 is YFSETQ in the germline V gene. V shed 3 bases and J 4 bases; nucleotides not matched to a gene: 3. The CDR3 nucleotides are TGCGCCAGCAGCTCACAGGGGGCTGCAGATACGCAGTATTTT. Translating gives CASSSQGAADTQYF. Full variable domain (outside the CDR3, taken from reference TRBV5-1 and TRBJ2-3): KAGVTQTPRYLIKTRGQQVTLSCSPISGHRSVSWYQQTPGQGLQFLFEYFSETQRNKGNFPGRFSGRQFSNSRSEMNVSTLELGDSALYLCASSSQGAADTQYFGPGTRLTVL.

J is TRBJ1-4 and V is TRBV5-1, with TRBD1 matching 8 bases. CDR1 SGHRS and CDR2 YFSETQ come from the germline V gene. Unmatched junction bases numbered 1, after V lost 3 bases and J lost 3 bases. This CDR3 is built from 14 residues. CDR3 nucleotide sequence: TGCGCCAGCAGCTGGACAGGGTCTAATGAAAAACTGTTTTTT. Its translation is CASSWTGSNEKLFF.